This T cell receptor beta chain was sequenced in a study of a mutant IDH1 vaccine in newly diagnosed glioma (TCRdb year 2021). About the full investigation: Vaccination started 4-6 weeks after radiotherapy alone, or was given together with temozolomide cycles in the groups whose treatment included chemotherapy. The roughly 34 treated patients were 62.5% male and approximately 40% female, with a mean age of approximately 38 years. The week-35 safety follow-up took place at visit V12, and the week-47 end of study took place at visit V13. Longitudinal TCRB deep sequencing was done for 25 treated patients, wherever samples were available for exploratory analyses. Prior to enrollment, patients had been given standard therapy consisting of radiotherapy alone, temozolomide alone, or radiochemotherapy with temozolomide, with the combination given to most patients. Six visits were used for peripheral blood collection: V03 (baseline), V05, V07, V10, V12 and V13. The full study reports these points: PBMC samples for TCRB deep sequencing were selected based on availability. Changes in the top peripheral T cell clonotypes picked up by TCRB sequencing did not appear to be linked to pseudoprogression. The authors noted that analyses of patient blood samples could not be reproduced because of sample limitations. Immune responses induced by the vaccine were seen in around 93% of patients across multiple MHC alleles.

The sample's time point label is to be understood as: week 35, safety follow-up. A 20-mer mutant IDH1 peptide at 300 micrograms in Montanide made up each vaccine dose, which was injected subcutaneously together with topical imiquimod. Eight vaccinations were administered to patients in weeks 1, 3, 5, 7, 11, 15, 19 and 23, corresponding to visits V03 through V10. Newly diagnosed WHO grade 3 or 4 IDH1-mutant astrocytomas showing loss of nuclear ATRX were present in the donors. The samples were drawn from NOA16, a multicentre, single-arm, open-label phase I trial in Germany that tested a mutant IDH1 peptide vaccine in humans for the first time. Genomic DNA for TCRB sequencing was extracted from EDTA blood using the DNeasy Blood and Tissue Kit. There are 14 amino acids in the CDR3, from cysteine to phenylalanine inclusive. Left in the record is the CDR3 DNA by itself, 42 bases read in frame from the first base. V has 3 bases trimmed and J has 4 bases trimmed; junction bases matching no gene number 2. Per the germline V gene, SGHRS is the CDR1 and YFSETQ is the CDR2.

With respect to this clone: Its antigen target is currently unknown. Per-base qualities were not stored, and no clone one base away is much larger.

Receptors were amplified or captured by the immunoSEQ multiplex PCR assay. The hsTCRB Kit was used according to the manufacturer's protocol to amplify rearranged TCR beta chain sequences. An Illumina MiSeq was used to sequence the TCRB libraries. The authors' pipeline ran thus. The proprietary platform of the kit vendor was used for demultiplexing, trimming and gene mapping. TCRdb carries this immuneACCESS record with in-frame sequences only. Its versions omit some clonotypes, under half of them owing to an unresolved V gene in the studies checked, with the rest unexplained. Clone size and the V and J calls come from that table; the DNA yielded D and trimming. Here the sample has about 46,000 clones; almost 95% occur a single time. Clones ranked in the top ten supply roughly 2.4% of the sample.

This sequence uses TRBV5-1 and TRBJ2-7; 12 junctional bases match TRBD2. The source material was PBMCs, sampled from a glioma patient whose treatment included an IDH1 peptide vaccine. This receptor was obtained from a man aged 45 to 65 with glioma. CDR3 reads: CASSWTSGVYEQYF. The bases read TGCGCCAGCAGCTGGACTAGCGGGGTTTACGAGCAGTACTTC. When the CDR3 is completed using the reference TRBV5-1 and TRBJ2-7 genes on either side, the full variable domain is KAGVTQTPRYLIKTRGQQVTLSCSPISGHRSVSWYQQTPGQGLQFLFEYFSETQRNKGNFPGRFSGRQFSNSRSEMNVSTLELGDSALYLCASSWTSGVYEQYFGPGTRLTVT.